This is a list of T cell receptor beta chains from one sample in a study of cytotoxic CD8 clonotypes in ibrutinib-treated CLL. Sequencing was performed with immunoSEQ multiplex PCR; in TCRdb, only in-frame clones are kept and a portion is missing. The sample lists about 130,000 clones; 70% to 80% were seen once. Sequences were derived from PBMCs, sampled after 12 months of ibrutinib treatment. These TCRs come from a human donor with chronic lymphocytic leukemia. Both conserved end residues are part of each CDR3. The D gene is left open where the match is weak. Rows may omit the clone size; those that give it use once, few, many or a size class.

cdr3_aa cdr3_nt v_call cdr3_length j_call clone_size d_call
CASSFTVYNEQFF TGTGCCAGCAGCTTTACTGTCTACAATGAGCAGTTCTTC TRBV7-3 13 TRBJ2-1 NA NA
CASIRVGTGDFNEQFF TGCGCCAGTATAAGAGTTGGTACAGGGGATTTCAATGAGCAGTTCTTC TRBV10-2 16 TRBJ2-1 NA TRBD1
CASSQSSGRTNEQFF TGTGCCAGCAGTCAATCTAGCGGGAGAACCAATGAGCAGTTCTTC TRBV7-2 15 TRBJ2-1 NA TRBD2
CASSRRQGDNEQFF TGTGCCAGCAGTCGTAGACAGGGAGACAATGAGCAGTTCTTC TRBV11-3 14 TRBJ2-1 NA TRBD1
CASSSTAAPRTEQFF TGTGCCAGCAGCTCTACGGCGGCCCCACGGACGGAGCAGTTCTTC TRBV6-4 15 TRBJ2-1 once NA
CASSLRGPYEQYF TGTGCCAGCAGCCTTCGGGGTCCCTACGAGCAGTACTTC TRBV5-6 13 TRBJ2-7 NA NA
CASSIDRFHEQYF TGTGCCAGTAGTATCGACAGGTTCCACGAGCAGTACTTC TRBV19 13 TRBJ2-7 few NA
CASSQDRQTTISNQPQHF TGCGCCAGCAGCCAAGATAGGCAGACAACGATTAGCAATCAGCCCCAGCATTTT TRBV4-1 18 TRBJ1-5 NA NA
CAINGLAGVSEQYF TGTGCCATCAACGGACTAGCGGGAGTTTCCGAGCAGTACTTC TRBV10-3 14 TRBJ2-7 NA TRBD2
CASRILAGGRQYF TGCGCCAGCAGGATACTAGCGGGAGGGCGGCAGTACTTC TRBV5-1 13 TRBJ2-7 NA TRBD2
CASSTYRGAGELFF TGTGCCAGCAGCACTTATAGGGGCGCCGGGGAGCTGTTTTTT TRBV5-6 14 TRBJ2-2 NA NA
CASSLGPSGRQDEQYF TGTGCCAGCAGCTTAGGGCCTAGCGGGAGGCAAGACGAGCAGTACTTC TRBV7-8 16 TRBJ2-7 NA TRBD2
CASSLRAGWPGNTIYF TGTGCCAGCAGCTTGAGGGCAGGGTGGCCTGGAAACACCATATATTTT TRBV5-4 16 TRBJ1-3 few NA
CASLRGTEAFF TGTGCCAGCCTCCGGGGCACTGAAGCTTTCTTT TRBV5-6 11 TRBJ1-1 NA NA
CASSPDRRGRTIYF TGTGCCAGCAGCCCGGACAGGCGTGGACGGACCATATATTTT TRBV13 14 TRBJ1-3 NA TRBD1
CASSEVPGRGTSGRTDTQYF TGTGCCAGCAGTGAAGTGCCGGGCAGGGGGACTAGCGGGAGGACAGATACGCAGTATTTT TRBV6-1 20 TRBJ2-3 NA TRBD2
CASSQDRVLSVTQYF TGCGCCAGCAGCCAAGATCGTGTACTGAGCGTTACCCAGTACTTC TRBV4-1 15 TRBJ2-5 once NA
CASSPESYEQYF TGTGCCAGCTCACCTGAAAGCTACGAGCAGTACTTC TRBV18 12 TRBJ2-7 NA NA
CASSPTQQGATDTQYF TGTGCCAGCTCACCAACGCAACAGGGGGCAACAGATACGCAGTATTTT TRBV18 16 TRBJ2-3 NA TRBD1
CASSAGLDSYEQYF TGTGCCAGCAGCGCGGGACTAGATTCCTACGAGCAGTACTTC TRBV9 14 TRBJ2-7 NA TRBD2
CASSTRLGLGQGFGELFF TGTGCCAGCAGCACACGATTAGGCCTGGGACAGGGCTTCGGGGAGCTGTTTTTT TRBV7-6 18 TRBJ2-2 NA TRBD1
CSVSTGVNQPQHF TGCAGCGTATCGACAGGGGTCAATCAGCCCCAGCATTTT TRBV29-1 13 TRBJ1-5 NA TRBD1
CASSSVPGSQVRPYEQYF TGTGCCAGCAGTTCCGTACCGGGATCACAGGTCCGGCCCTACGAGCAGTACTTC TRBV28 18 TRBJ2-7 NA NA
CASSIDLAVGGEQFF TGTGCCAGTAGTATAGATCTAGCGGTAGGTGGGGAGCAGTTCTTC TRBV19 15 TRBJ2-1 few TRBD2
CASSMGRRTGKPYEQYF TGTGCCAGTAGTATGGGTAGACGGACAGGGAAACCCTACGAGCAGTACTTC TRBV19 17 TRBJ2-7 few TRBD1
CASSQGHGTDTQYF TGTGCCAGCAGCCAAGGACACGGCACAGATACGCAGTATTTT TRBV6-5 14 TRBJ2-3 NA NA
CASSQETSGRGMFF TGTGCCAGCAGCCAAGAGACTAGCGGGAGGGGTATGTTCTTC TRBV4-2 14 TRBJ2-1 NA TRBD2
CASSLYVGEQFF TGTGCCAGCAGCTTATATGTTGGTGAGCAGTTCTTC TRBV7-2 12 TRBJ2-1 NA NA
CSARSELSVDTQYF TGCAGCGCCCGAAGTGAACTATCCGTAGATACGCAGTATTTT TRBV29-1 14 TRBJ2-3 NA NA
CATSRDLLSTRSYEQYF TGTGCCACCAGCAGAGATCTACTGTCAACCCGCTCCTACGAGCAGTACTTC TRBV15 17 TRBJ2-7 NA NA
CASSLRIEGGYTF TGTGCCAGCAGCCTCCGAATCGAAGGGGGCTACACCTTC TRBV14 13 TRBJ1-2 NA NA
CASSDRGPNTEAFF TGTGCCAGTTCGGACAGGGGGCCTAACACTGAAGCTTTCTTT TRBV6-1 14 TRBJ1-1 NA TRBD1
CASSLEGGTQHF TGCGCCAGCAGCTTGGAGGGCGGGACCCAGCATTTT TRBV5-1 12 TRBJ1-5 few NA
CASSLVWGGPGYEQYF TGTGCCAGCAGCTTAGTGTGGGGAGGGCCGGGGTACGAGCAGTACTTC TRBV7-2 16 TRBJ2-7 NA TRBD2
CASSRLGHTTNNEQFF TGCGCCAGCAGCAGACTAGGGCACACTACTAACAATGAGCAGTTCTTC TRBV5-1 16 TRBJ2-1 NA NA
CASSPRTSGRSSTDTQYF TGTGCCAGCAGCCCCAGGACTAGCGGGAGGTCTAGCACAGATACGCAGTATTTT TRBV27 18 TRBJ2-3 NA TRBD2
CATSREYLGNTIYF TGTGCCACCAGCAGAGAATATTTGGGAAACACCATATATTTT TRBV15 14 TRBJ1-3 NA NA
CASSLANWVRDTEAFF TGCGCCAGCAGCTTGGCCAACTGGGTTCGCGACACTGAAGCTTTCTTT TRBV5-1 16 TRBJ1-1 few NA
CASSLGQQETQYF TGTGCCAGCAGCTTGGGGCAGCAAGAGACCCAGTACTTC TRBV5-4 13 TRBJ2-5 NA NA
CASSYSIHTGYNEQFF TGTGCCAGCAGTTACTCTATACATACAGGTTACAATGAGCAGTTCTTC TRBV6-5 16 TRBJ2-1 NA NA
CASSRITGGRDEQYF TGTGCCAGCAGCAGAATCACGGGAGGACGAGACGAGCAGTACTTC TRBV7-9 15 TRBJ2-7 NA TRBD2
CASSHLLTNEQFF TGCGCCAGCAGCCATCTACTAACCAATGAGCAGTTCTTC TRBV4-3 13 TRBJ2-1 NA NA
CASRGSGSASTDTQYF TGTGCCAGCAGAGGAAGCGGGAGTGCTAGCACAGATACGCAGTATTTT TRBV7-2 16 TRBJ2-3 NA TRBD2
CASSHQGYKGYTIYF TGCGCCAGCAGCCACCAAGGCTATAAGGGGTACACCATATATTTT TRBV4-1 15 TRBJ1-3 few NA
CASTGQTNTGELFF TGTGCCAGCACTGGACAGACTAACACCGGGGAGCTGTTTTTT TRBV2 14 TRBJ2-2 NA NA
CASSFGGRGETQYF TGTGCCAGCAGTTTTGGGGGGCGGGGTGAGACCCAGTACTTC TRBV27 14 TRBJ2-5 NA NA
CASSYAPGGYTGELFF TGTGCCAGTAGTTACGCCCCAGGGGGCTACACCGGGGAGCTGTTTTTT TRBV19 16 TRBJ2-2 NA TRBD1
CASSPGGGAAEQYF TGTGCCAGCAGCCCTGGAGGGGGCGCGGCCGAGCAGTACTTC TRBV5-6 14 TRBJ2-7 NA NA